Presented here are 27 T cell receptor beta chains from one specimen sequenced in a study of cytomegalovirus exposure and HLA in healthy donors. Primers included in the PCR were 60 Vbeta and 13 Jbeta primers. Generated by immunoSEQ multiplex PCR, the TCRdb table keeps only in-frame clones and is missing some. The data contain 75,000 to 95,000 clones, roughly four fifths of them singletons. The specimen sequenced was PBMCs. All receptors come from a human donor in good health.

This clone was recorded a few times. The J gene is TRBJ2-7, the V gene TRBV4-3, with D possibly being TRBD2 (5 bases). The CDR3 spans 16 residues. Germline CDR1 LGHNA, CDR2 YSLEER. V was shortened by 1 base and J by 7 bases, with 20 bases between the two germline ends. CDR3 region: CASSQAGGDGSREQYF. The CDR3 coding sequence is TGCGCCAGCAGCCAAGCCGGAGGCGATGGGTCAAGGGAGCAGTACTTC.

This clone is a singleton in its sample. The chain recombines TRBV2 with TRBJ2-1, with 10 bases lining up with TRBD2. Germline CDR1 reads SNHLY; CDR2 reads FYNNEI. CDR3 length: 18 amino acids. The J segment lost 0 bases and the V segment lost 3 bases, leaving 8 bases of the junction unmatched. For the CDR3, the DNA is TGTGCCAGCAGTGATATAGCGGGGGGCCCCAGCTCCTACAATGAGCAGTTCTTC. This codes for CASSDIAGGPSSYNEQFF.

V is TRBV6-1 and J is TRBJ2-1; a possible D gene is TRBD1 (5 bases). This CDR3 comprises 13 residues. V lost 4 bases and J lost 9, with 13 bases in between. The germline gives CDR1 MNHNS, CDR2 SASEGT. The CDR3 sequence is CASSGGPATEQFF. CDR3 sequence (DNA): TGTGCCAGCAGTGGGGGCCCTGCCACTGAGCAGTTCTTC.

The CDR3 loop reads CAWSDKQGPNTEAFF. The DNA for the CDR3 is TGTGCCTGGAGTGACAAACAGGGTCCGAACACTGAAGCTTTCTTT. V gene TRBV30 combines with J gene TRBJ1-1; perhaps TRBD1 as D (6 bases). The CDR3 extends over 15 amino acids. Germline CDR1 is GTSNPN and CDR2 is SVGIG (reference sequence). V was trimmed by 1 base and J by 1 base, leaving 13 bases between them.

A word on this clone: Its ends do not fully match the called genes, so a read error is possible. The chain links TRBV29-1 to TRBJ1-2; 7 positions agree with TRBD1. Germline lookup yields CDR1 SQVTM and CDR2 ANQGSEA. The CDR3 covers 15 residues. The CDR3 DNA sequence: TGCAGCGTCAGTCAGGGGGTTACAGGGCCCTATGGCTACCCCTTC. This encodes CSVSQGVTGPYGYPF.

This clone was found many times. The chain employs TRBV4-1 and TRBJ1-6; 9 nucleotides line up with TRBD1. CDR3 length: 16 residues. Looked up from germline, CDR1 is MGHRA and CDR2 is YSYEKL. The trim removed 0 bases at V and 10 bases at J, leaving 7 bases unmatched. The CDR3: CASSQDGQGKRSPLHF. In DNA, the CDR3 is TGCGCCAGCAGCCAAGACGGACAGGGGAAAAGGTCACCCCTCCACTTT.

In nucleotides, the CDR3 is TGTGCCAGCAGCCCAGGACTTATTACAGATACGCAGTATTTT. Translation: CASSPGLITDTQYF. V and J are TRBV7-9 and TRBJ2-3, with D possibly matching TRBD2 (5 bases). There are 14 residues in the CDR3. The V end lost 5 bases, the J end lost 3 bases, and 12 bases lay between the germline ends. From germline, CDR1 is SEHNR and CDR2 FQNEAQ (reference sequence).

The J gene is TRBJ1-5, the V gene TRBV29-1; D possibly corresponds to TRBD1 (5 bases). V lost 6 bases and J lost 0, with 15 bases in between. Germline V gene lookup returns CDR1 SQVTM and CDR2 ANQGSEA. This CDR3 is 15 amino acids long. The CDR3 DNA follows: TGCAGCGTGGGGGAGGGACGGCATAGCAATCAGCCCCAGCATTTT. Translated: CSVGEGRHSNQPQHF.

The V and J genes are TRBV5-1 and TRBJ1-3; no definite D call. The CDR3 spans 16 residues. V lost 1 base and J lost 0, with 11 bases in between. Germline values: CDR1 SGHRS, CDR2 YFSETQ. CDR3 coding DNA: TGCGCCAGCAGCTTGCAGCCGCGGGACTCTGGAAACACCATATATTTT. It is translated as CASSLQPRDSGNTIYF.

CDR3 sequence: CASSGIWGYTF. The CDR3 region has the DNA TGTGCCAGCAGCGGGATCTGGGGCTACACCTTC. V gene TRBV2 combines with J gene TRBJ1-2; unclear D gene. Deletions cut 6 bases from V and 8 bases from J, with 10 bases between. The germline CDR1 and CDR2 sequences are SNHLY and FYNNEI. This CDR3 has 11 residues.

This clone was observed once. CDR3 residues: CASSSTGGSRETQYF. In DNA form, the CDR3 reads TGCGCCAGCAGCTCGACGGGAGGGTCCAGGGAGACCCAGTACTTC. The chain carries TRBV5-1 and TRBJ2-5, with 8 bases aligning to TRBD2. CDR1 and CDR2 (germline): SGHRS, YFSETQ. V shed 3 bases, J shed 5 bases, and the junction held 9 bases outside the gene matches. This CDR3 spans 15 amino acids.

J is TRBJ1-4 and V is TRBV6-6, with a possible D match to TRBD1 (5 bases). The V end was cut by 11 bases, the J end by 5 bases, with 15 bases between. Germline V gene data show CDR1 as MNHNY and CDR2 as SVGAGI (reference sequence). The CDR3 sequence is 13 residues long. The CDR3 nucleotides are TGTGCCGCCCTTGATTGGGGCAATGAAAAACTGTTTTTT. This codes for CAALDWGNEKLFF.

The chain joins TRBV5-1 to TRBJ2-5; TRBD1 matches at 7 bases. V lost 5 bases and J lost 0; bases outside the gene matches: 10. CDR3 length: 16 amino acids. Germline V gene lookup returns CDR1 SGHRS and CDR2 YFSETQ. CDR3 region: CASSFNTQGYQETQYF. For the CDR3, the DNA is TGCGCCAGCAGTTTTAATACACAGGGGTACCAAGAGACCCAGTACTTC.

This chain uses TRBV19 with TRBJ1-1, with a possible D match to TRBD1 (6 bases). CDR3 size: 16 residues. Germline assignment: CDR1 LNHDA and CDR2 SQIVND (reference sequence). V was clipped by 5 bases and J by 1 base, with 17 bases between them. The CDR3 nucleotides are TGTGCCAGTAGTCCCAACGCCGGGACACGGAACACTGAAGCTTTCTTT. This sequence encodes CASSPNAGTRNTEAFF.

The genes are TRBV2 and TRBJ1-5, with TRBD1 as a possible D gene (5 bases). The CDR3 covers 16 residues. The germline V gene encodes CDR1 SNHLY and CDR2 FYNNEI. With 4 bases removed from V and 7 bases from J, the gap between germline ends came to 20 bases. In DNA form, the CDR3 reads TGTGCCAGCAGTGTTGCGGCCTCTTGGGCAGGGCAGCCCCAGCATTTT. Protein: CASSVAASWAGQPQHF.

The gene calls are TRBV6-5 and TRBJ2-7; 7 bases match TRBD1. CDR1 is MNHEY, CDR2 SVGAGI, per germline. The ends lost 1 base at V and 4 bases at J; junction bases unmatched: 7. The CDR3 has 15 residues. The CDR3 loop is CASSYLRGGGYEQYF. The CDR3 DNA follows: TGTGCCAGCAGTTACTTAAGAGGGGGCGGATACGAGCAGTACTTC.

This chain uses TRBV29-1 with TRBJ2-2; D not certain. The ends were cut back, 2 bases at V and 6 bases at J, with 7 bases in the middle. Germline CDR1 and CDR2: SQVTM and ANQGSEA. The length of the CDR3 is 12 residues. The CDR3 loop is CSVEFLAGELFF. The CDR3 DNA is TGCAGCGTTGAATTTTTAGCCGGGGAGCTGTTTTTT.

This clone appeared a single time. V usage is TRBV30 and J usage is TRBJ1-5; a weak D match, TRBD1 (5 bases). Germline CDR1 reads GTSNPN; CDR2 reads SVGIG (reference sequence). The CDR3 sequence is 14 residues long. V lost 0 bases to trimming and J lost 5 bases, with 11 bases between them. CDR3 protein: CAWSVRGFYQPQHF. The CDR3, as DNA: TGTGCCTGGAGTGTAAGGGGATTTTATCAGCCCCAGCATTTT. Full variable domain (outside the CDR3, taken from reference TRBV30 and TRBJ1-5): SQTIHQWPATLVQPVGSPLSLECTVEGTSNPNLYWYRQAAGRGLQLLFYSVGIGQISSEVPQNLSASRPQDRQFILSSKKLLLSDSGFYLCAWSVRGFYQPQHFGDGTRLSIL.

This clone was seen a single time. V gene TRBV6-5 combines with J gene TRBJ1-2; 8 positions agree with TRBD1. CDR3 length: 14 residues. In germline, CDR1 is MNHEY, CDR2 SVGAGI. J lost 4 bases, V lost 4 bases, and 5 bases had no gene match. DNA of the CDR3: TGTGCCAGCAGTTCAGGACAGGGTTTCTATGGCTACACCTTC. This encodes CASSSGQGFYGYTF.

The CDR3 here is CASSRQVRRDSPRTNYGYTF. The CDR3 DNA sequence: TGCGCCAGCAGCCGACAAGTGCGACGGGACAGTCCTCGAACTAACTATGGCTACACCTTC. The chain has TRBV4-1 and TRBJ1-2; TRBD1 agrees at 7 bases. The CDR3 is 20 residues long. Unmatched junction bases numbered 20, after V lost 4 bases and J lost 0 bases. Germline CDR1 reads MGHRA; CDR2 reads YSYEKL.

The V gene is TRBV11-2, the J gene TRBJ2-2, with 7 bases matching TRBD1. The trim removed 0 bases at V and 6 bases at J, leaving 1 base unmatched. Looked up from germline, CDR1 is SGHAT and CDR2 is FQNNGV. The CDR3 contains 14 residues. The DNA of the CDR3 is TGTGCCAGCAGCTTAGAGGGACAGCCCGGGGAGCTGTTTTTT. This codes for CASSLEGQPGELFF. The full variable domain, its missing parts supplied by reference TRBV11-2 and TRBJ2-2, is EAGVAQSPRYKIIEKRQSVAFWCNPISGHATLYWYQQILGQGPKLLIQFQNNGVVDDSQLPKDRFSAERLKGVDSTLKIQPAKLEDSAVYLCASSLEGQPGELFFGEGSRLTVL.

The J gene is TRBJ2-3, the V gene TRBV11-1; TRBD2 matches 7 bases. The CDR3 has 16 amino acids. The J segment lost 2 bases and the V segment lost 4 bases, leaving 9 bases of the junction unmatched. Germline V CDR1 and CDR2: SGHAT, FQDESV (reference sequence). As DNA, the CDR3 is TGTGCCAGCAGCTGGGGAGCGGGGAGGATCACAGATACGCAGTATTTT. It encodes CASSWGAGRITDTQYF.

The chain couples TRBV5-1 to TRBJ2-7, with D possibly matching TRBD1 (5 bases). Trimming cost V 1 base and J 1 base, with 6 bases left between them. The CDR3 has 13 residues. CDR1 and CDR2 (germline): SGHRS, YFSETQ. The CDR3 DNA reads as TGCGCCAGCAGCTTGACAGGTTCCTACGAGCAGTACTTC. It translates to CASSLTGSYEQYF.

The rearrangement links TRBV4-3 to TRBJ2-2; TRBD2 aligns across 14 bases. The germline CDR1 and CDR2 sequences are LGHNA and YSLEER. This CDR3 contains 18 residues. The V gene end was trimmed by 4 bases and the J gene end by 0 bases; junction bases not matched to a gene: 4. The CDR3 nucleotides read TGCGCCAGCAGCCTACGACTAGCGGGGGGGACGAACACCGGGGAGCTGTTTTTT. Translating gives CASSLRLAGGTNTGELFF.

The chain is built from TRBV6-1 and TRBJ1-1, with 11 positions matching TRBD1. CDR1 and CDR2 (germline): MNHNS, SASEGT. CDR3 size: 12 residues. V shed 4 bases, J shed 9 bases, and the junction held 1 base outside the gene matches. The CDR3 spells CASSGDRGKAFF. CDR3 nucleotides: TGTGCCAGCAGTGGGGACAGGGGGAAAGCTTTCTTT.

The V and J genes are TRBV4-3 and TRBJ2-7; D not certain. Trimming left V 4 bases short and J 3 bases short, with 16 bases between. The CDR3 contains 15 residues. The germline V gene encodes CDR1 LGHNA and CDR2 YSLEER. The CDR3 DNA reads as TGCGCCAGCAGCCGAGGCACCTACACCGACTACGAGCAGTACTTC. It specifies CASSRGTYTDYEQYF.

The chain joins TRBV5-6 to TRBJ1-4; 9 bases fit TRBD1. The length of the CDR3 is 16 residues. Germline V CDR1 and CDR2: SGHDT, YYEEEE. Trimming cost V 4 bases and J 7 bases; bases outside gene matches: 11. As DNA, the CDR3 is TGTGCCAGCAGCCTGGAACCGGGACAGGGTCTTGAAAAACTGTTTTTT. Amino acids: CASSLEPGQGLEKLFF.